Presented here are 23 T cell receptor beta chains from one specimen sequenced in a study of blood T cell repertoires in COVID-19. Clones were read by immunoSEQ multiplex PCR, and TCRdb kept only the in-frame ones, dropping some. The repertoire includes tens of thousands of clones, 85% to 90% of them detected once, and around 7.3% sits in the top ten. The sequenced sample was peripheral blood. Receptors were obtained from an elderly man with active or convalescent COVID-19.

The CDR3 nucleotides read TGCGCCAGCAGCTTGGGGAGGATGGGAGAGACCCAGTACTTC. Its protein product is CASSLGRMGETQYF. The rearrangement uses TRBV5-1 and TRBJ2-5; tentative D call: TRBD2 (5 bases). Germline V gene lookup returns CDR1 SGHRS and CDR2 YFSETQ. V was pared by 0 bases and J by 4 bases, with 10 bases between. The length of the CDR3 is 14 residues.

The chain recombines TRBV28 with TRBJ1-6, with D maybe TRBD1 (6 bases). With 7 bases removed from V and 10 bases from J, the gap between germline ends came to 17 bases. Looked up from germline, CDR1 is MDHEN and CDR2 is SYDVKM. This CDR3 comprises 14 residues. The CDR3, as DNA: TGTGCCAGCACTCTTTCGGGGGGCTACTCACCCCTCCACTTT. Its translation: CASTLSGGYSPLHF.

DNA of the CDR3: TGTGCCAGCGGACACCTCAGGCAGCCCCAGCATTTT. As protein: CASGHLRQPQHF. V usage is TRBV2 and J usage is TRBJ1-5, with D tentatively TRBD1 (5 bases). Germline V gene lookup returns CDR1 SNHLY and CDR2 FYNNEI. There are 12 residues in the CDR3. V was cut by 8 bases and J by 7 bases, with 12 bases left in between.

The CDR3 nucleotides are TGTGCCAGCAGTCCTCAGCGTTGGTCCAATGAGCAGTTCTTC. This codes for CASSPQRWSNEQFF. The chain couples TRBV2 to TRBJ2-1; D not certain. Per germline, CDR1 SNHLY and CDR2 FYNNEI. The CDR3 is made up of 14 amino acids. Trimming took off 5 bases at V and 6 bases at J, with 14 bases between the two ends. The full variable domain, its missing parts supplied by reference TRBV2 and TRBJ2-1, is EPEVTQTPSHQVTQMGQEVILRCVPISNHLYFYWYRQILGQKVEFLVSFYNNEISEKSEIFDDQFSVERPDGSNFTLKIRSTKLEDSAMYFCASSPQRWSNEQFFGPGTRLTVL.

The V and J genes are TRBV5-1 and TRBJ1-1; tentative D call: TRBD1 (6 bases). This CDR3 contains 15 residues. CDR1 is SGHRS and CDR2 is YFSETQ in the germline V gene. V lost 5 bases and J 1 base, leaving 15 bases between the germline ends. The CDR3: CASRIGDIGNTEAFF. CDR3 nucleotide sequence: TGCGCCAGCAGAATCGGGGACATCGGGAACACTGAAGCTTTCTTT.

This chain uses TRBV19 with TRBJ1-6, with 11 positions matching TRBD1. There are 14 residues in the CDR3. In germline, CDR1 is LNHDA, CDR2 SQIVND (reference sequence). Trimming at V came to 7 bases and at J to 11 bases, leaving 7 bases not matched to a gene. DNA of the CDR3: TGTGCCAGTAAAGGGGGACAGGGGGTTCCACCCCTCCACTTT. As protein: CASKGGQGVPPLHF.

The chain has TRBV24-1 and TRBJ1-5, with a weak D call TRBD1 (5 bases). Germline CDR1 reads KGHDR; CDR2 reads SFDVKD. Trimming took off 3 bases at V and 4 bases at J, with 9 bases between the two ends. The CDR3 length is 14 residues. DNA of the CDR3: TGTGCCACCAGTGATCGGGGGGGAAATCAGCCCCAGCATTTT. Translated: CATSDRGGNQPQHF.

CDR3 in DNA: TGTGCCATCAGTGAGTCCGGGGGGGTAAGCAATCAGCCCCAGCATTTT. Residues: CAISESGGVSNQPQHF. The chain joins TRBV10-3 to TRBJ1-5; tentatively, D is TRBD1 (5 bases). Germline loops: CDR1 ENHRY, CDR2 SYGVKD. The V and J ends lost 0 bases and 1 base respectively, with 10 bases between them. The length of the CDR3 is 16 residues.

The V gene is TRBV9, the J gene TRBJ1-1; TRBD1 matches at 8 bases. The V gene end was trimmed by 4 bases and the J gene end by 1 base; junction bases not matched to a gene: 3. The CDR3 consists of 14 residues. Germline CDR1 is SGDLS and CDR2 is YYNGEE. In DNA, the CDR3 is TGTGCCAGCAGCCCCAGGGGGCAGAACACTGAAGCTTTCTTT. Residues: CASSPRGQNTEAFF.

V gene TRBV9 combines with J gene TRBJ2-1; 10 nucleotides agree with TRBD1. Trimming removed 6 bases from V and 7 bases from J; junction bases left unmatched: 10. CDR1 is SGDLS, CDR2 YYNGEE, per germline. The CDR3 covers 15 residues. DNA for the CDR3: TGTGCCAGCAATGCGGGACAGGGGTTTTTGAATGAGCAGTTCTTC. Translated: CASNAGQGFLNEQFF. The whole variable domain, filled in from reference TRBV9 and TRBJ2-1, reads DSGVTQTPKHLITATGQRVTLRCSPRSGDLSVYWYQQSLDQGLQFLIQYYNGEERAKGNILERFSAQQFPDLHSELNLSSLELGDSALYFCASNAGQGFLNEQFFGPGTRLTVL.

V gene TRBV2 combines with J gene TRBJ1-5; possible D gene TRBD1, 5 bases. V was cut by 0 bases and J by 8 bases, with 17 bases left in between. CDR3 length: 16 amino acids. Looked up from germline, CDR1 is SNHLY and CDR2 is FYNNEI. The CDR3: CASSEALRGSQEPQHF. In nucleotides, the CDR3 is TGTGCCAGCAGTGAAGCGCTTCGGGGGTCCCAGGAGCCCCAGCATTTT.

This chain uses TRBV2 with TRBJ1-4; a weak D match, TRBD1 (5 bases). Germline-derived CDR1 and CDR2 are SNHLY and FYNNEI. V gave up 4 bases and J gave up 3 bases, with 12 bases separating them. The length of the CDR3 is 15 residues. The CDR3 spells CASSGAGGANEKLFF. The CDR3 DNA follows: TGTGCCAGCAGTGGGGCGGGGGGAGCTAATGAAAAACTGTTTTTT.

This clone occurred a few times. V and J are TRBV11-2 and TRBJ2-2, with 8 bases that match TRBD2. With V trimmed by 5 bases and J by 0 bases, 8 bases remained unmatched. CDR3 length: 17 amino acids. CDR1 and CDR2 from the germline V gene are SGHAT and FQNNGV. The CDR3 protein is CASSQWAGGANTGELFF. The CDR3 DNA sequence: TGTGCCAGCAGCCAGTGGGCGGGAGGAGCGAACACCGGGGAGCTGTTTTTT.

This CDR3 reads CASSETRNSNEQFF. CDR3 DNA: TGTGCCAGCAGCGAAACCAGGAATTCCAATGAGCAGTTCTTC. This chain links TRBV11-2 with TRBJ2-1; D remains unclear. Trimming stripped 5 bases from V and 6 bases from J, with 14 bases between. Per germline, CDR1 SGHAT and CDR2 FQNNGV. CDR3 size: 14 residues.

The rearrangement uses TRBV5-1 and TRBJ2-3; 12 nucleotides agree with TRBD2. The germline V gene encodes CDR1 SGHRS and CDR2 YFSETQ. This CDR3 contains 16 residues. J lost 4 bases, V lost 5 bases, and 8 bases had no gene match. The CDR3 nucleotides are TGCGCCAGCAGAGCTCAACTAGCGGGAGGCCCAGATACGCAGTATTTT. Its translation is CASRAQLAGGPDTQYF. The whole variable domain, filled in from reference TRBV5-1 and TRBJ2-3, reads KAGVTQTPRYLIKTRGQQVTLSCSPISGHRSVSWYQQTPGQGLQFLFEYFSETQRNKGNFPGRFSGRQFSNSRSEMNVSTLELGDSALYLCASRAQLAGGPDTQYFGPGTRLTVL.

The CDR3 DNA reads TGTGCCAGCAGCTGGGACAGGGCGAACACTGAAGCTTTCTTT. Residues: CASSWDRANTEAFF. This rearrangement joins TRBV5-4 to TRBJ1-1; 9 positions match TRBD1. The CDR3 covers 14 residues. The J segment lost 1 base and the V segment lost 3 bases, leaving 1 base of the junction unmatched. Germline CDR1 and CDR2: SGHNT and YYREEE (reference sequence).

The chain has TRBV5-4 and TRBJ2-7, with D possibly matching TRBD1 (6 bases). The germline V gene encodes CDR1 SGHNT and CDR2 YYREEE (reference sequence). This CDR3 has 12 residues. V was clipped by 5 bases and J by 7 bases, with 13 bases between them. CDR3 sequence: CASSSDSREQYV. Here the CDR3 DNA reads TGTGCCAGCAGTTCGGACAGCAGGGAGCAGTACGTC.

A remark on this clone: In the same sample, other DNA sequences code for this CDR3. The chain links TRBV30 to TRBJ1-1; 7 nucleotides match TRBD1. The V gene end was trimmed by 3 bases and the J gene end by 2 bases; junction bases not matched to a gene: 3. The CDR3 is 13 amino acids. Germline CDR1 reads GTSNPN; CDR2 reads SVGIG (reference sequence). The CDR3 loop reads CAWSRQGNTEAFF. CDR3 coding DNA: TGTGCCTGGAGCCGACAGGGCAACACTGAAGCTTTCTTT. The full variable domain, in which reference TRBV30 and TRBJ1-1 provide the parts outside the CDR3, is SQTIHQWPATLVQPVGSPLSLECTVEGTSNPNLYWYRQAAGRGLQLLFYSVGIGQISSEVPQNLSASRPQDRQFILSSKKLLLSDSGFYLCAWSRQGNTEAFFGQGTRLTVV.

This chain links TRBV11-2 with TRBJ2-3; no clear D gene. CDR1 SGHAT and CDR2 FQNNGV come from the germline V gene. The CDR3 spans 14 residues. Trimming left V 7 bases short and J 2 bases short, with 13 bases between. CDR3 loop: CASNLRRPTDTQYF. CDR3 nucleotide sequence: TGTGCCAGCAACCTCCGGCGGCCCACAGATACGCAGTATTTT.

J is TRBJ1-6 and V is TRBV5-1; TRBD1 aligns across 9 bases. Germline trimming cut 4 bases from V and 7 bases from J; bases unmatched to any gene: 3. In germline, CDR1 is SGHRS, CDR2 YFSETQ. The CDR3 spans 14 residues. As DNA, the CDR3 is TGCGCCAGCAGCACCGACAGGGGGAATTCACCCCTCCACTTT. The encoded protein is CASSTDRGNSPLHF.

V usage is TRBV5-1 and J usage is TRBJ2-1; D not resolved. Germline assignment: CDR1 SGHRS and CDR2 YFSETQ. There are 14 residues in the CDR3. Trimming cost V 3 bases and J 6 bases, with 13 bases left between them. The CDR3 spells CASSWASGRNEQFF. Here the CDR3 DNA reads TGCGCCAGCAGCTGGGCCTCCGGTCGCAATGAGCAGTTCTTC.

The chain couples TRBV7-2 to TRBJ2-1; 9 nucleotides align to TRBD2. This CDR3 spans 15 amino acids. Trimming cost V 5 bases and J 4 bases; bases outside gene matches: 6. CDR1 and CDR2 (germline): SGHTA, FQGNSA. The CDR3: CASSPVAGGYNEQFF. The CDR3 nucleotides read TGTGCCAGCAGCCCCGTCGCGGGGGGGTACAATGAGCAGTTCTTC.

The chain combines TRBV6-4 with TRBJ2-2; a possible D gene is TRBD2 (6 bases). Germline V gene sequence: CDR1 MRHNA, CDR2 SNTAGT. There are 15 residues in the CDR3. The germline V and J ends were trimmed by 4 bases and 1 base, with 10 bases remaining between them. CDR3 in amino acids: CASSAHGGNTGELFF. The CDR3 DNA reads TGTGCCAGCAGTGCTCACGGGGGGAACACCGGGGAGCTGTTTTTT.